This entry lists 29 T cell receptor beta chains sequenced from one sample in a study of breast tumors, draining lymph nodes, adjacent tissues. TCRdb reanalysed the multiplex PCR reads using MiXCR and keeps one entry per CDR3 protein. The table includes about 200,000 distinct CDR3 sequences, approximately 33% detected once. Axillary draining lymph nodes of breast cancer patients supplied the node samples. Sequencing used axillary lymph node tissue. These receptors originate from a female donor with breast cancer. Some clones in this sample may be carry-over from other donors' samples.

This clonotype was detected ten times or more. V usage is TRBV5-6 and J usage is TRBJ2-7, with 8 bases identical to TRBD2. Germline-derived CDR1 and CDR2 are SGHDT and YYEEEE. This CDR3 has 16 residues. The V gene end was trimmed by 0 bases and the J gene end by 4 bases; junction bases not matched to a gene: 9. This CDR3 reads CASSLGVAGSGYEQYF. CDR3 DNA sequence: TGTGCCAGCAGCTTGGGGGTAGCGGGAAGTGGATACGAGCAGTACTTC.

In its sample, this clonotype was seen many times. The J gene is TRBJ2-5, the V gene TRBV20-1, with D possibly TRBD2 on 5 matching bases. The CDR3 loop spans 15 amino acids. Germline loops: CDR1 DFQATT, CDR2 SNEGSKA (reference sequence). Trimming cost V 1 base and J 7 bases, with 19 bases left between them. CDR3 residues: CSARVPGRGRATQYF. CDR3 DNA sequence: TGCAGTGCTAGAGTCCCGGGCCGTGGGCGGGCGACCCAGTACTTC.

This clonotype was recorded only once. A single base separates this from a much larger clone, so it may be a read error. The J gene is TRBJ2-1, the V gene TRBV11-3; no clear D. Germline CDR1 reads SGHNT; CDR2 reads YENEEA. The length of the CDR3 is 15 residues. The V gene lost 1 base and the J gene lost 6 bases, with 13 bases spanning the gap. DNA of the CDR3: TGTGCCAGCAGCTTAGGACTTGACCCCTGCAATGAGCAGTTCTTC. Its translation is CASSLGLDPCNEQFF.

This clonotype was detected ten times or more. The rearrangement uses TRBV12-3 or TRBV12-4 and TRBJ2-5, with D uncertain. Trimming stripped 5 bases from V and 3 bases from J, with 10 bases between. The length of the CDR3 is 13 residues. CDR3 DNA: TGTGCCAGCAGTGATATCGGAGAAGAGACCCAGTACTTC. Amino acid sequence: CASSDIGEETQYF.

A note on this clonotype: The CDR3 does not close with the conserved phenylalanine or tryptophan, likely indicating a read error. The CDR3 DNA is TGTGCCAGCAGCCGGACGTGGAACACTGAAGCTTTCTCT. This sequence encodes CASSRTWNTEAFS. The gene calls are TRBV9 and TRBJ1-1; D ambiguous. The CDR3 contains 13 residues. V was cut by 4 bases and J by 1 base, with 8 bases left in between. The germline V gene has CDR1 SGDLS and CDR2 YYNGEE.

This clonotype appeared once. This chain connects TRBV12-3 or TRBV12-4 to TRBJ2-1; the match to TRBD2 covers 11 bases. Losses at the gene ends were 6 bases for V and 7 bases for J; bases not matched to a gene: 11. This CDR3 comprises 16 residues. The CDR3 sequence is CASSFLLLAGGNEQFF. The DNA of the CDR3 is TGTGCCAGCAGCTTCCTCCTCCTAGCGGGGGGTAATGAGCAGTTCTTC.

This clonotype came up many times. This rearrangement joins TRBV2 to TRBJ1-2; 7 nucleotides match TRBD1. The germline V gene has CDR1 SNHLY and CDR2 FYNNEI. V lost 2 bases to trimming and J lost 5 bases; unmatched junction nucleotides: 8. The CDR3 runs 15 residues. The CDR3 bases are TGTGCCAGCAGTGAAAGACGGGACAGCTTGTATGGCTACACCTTC. Amino acids: CASSERRDSLYGYTF. Complete variable domain (other parts from reference TRBV2 and TRBJ1-2): EPEVTQTPSHQVTQMGQEVILRCVPISNHLYFYWYRQILGQKVEFLVSFYNNEISEKSEIFDDQFSVERPDGSNFTLKIRSTKLEDSAMYFCASSERRDSLYGYTFGSGTRLTVV.

The chain uses TRBV7-9 and TRBJ1-1; 7 positions match TRBD1. The CDR3 covers 15 residues. The germline V gene encodes CDR1 SEHNR and CDR2 FQNEAQ (reference sequence). Trimming removed 5 bases from V and 3 bases from J; junction bases left unmatched: 9. CDR3 in amino acids: CASSLLSGGDTEAFF. CDR3 nucleotides: TGTGCCAGCAGCCTTCTTTCAGGGGGAGACACTGAAGCTTTCTTT. Complete variable domain (other parts from reference TRBV7-9 and TRBJ1-1): DTGVSQNPRHKITKRGQNVTFRCDPISEHNRLYWYRQTLGQGPEFLTYFQNEAQLEKSRLLSDRFSAERPKGSFSTLEIQRTEQGDSAMYLCASSLLSGGDTEAFFGQGTRLTVV.

This clonotype was detected only once. This clone may be a read error of a much larger clone one base away. The chain combines TRBV30 with TRBJ2-5; the D is unclear. The CDR3 loop spans 11 amino acids. Germline V CDR1 and CDR2: GTSNPN, SVGIG (reference sequence). The CDR3 reads CGWKIQETQYF. The CDR3 DNA reads as TGTGGCTGGAAAATCCAAGAGACCCAGTACTTC.

V and J are TRBV6-4 and TRBJ1-2, with no clear D. Trimming pared 2 bases from V and 0 bases from J, leaving 13 bases between. The CDR3 is made up of 16 amino acids. Germline V CDR1 and CDR2: MRHNA, SNTAGT. This CDR3 is CASSDEATRANYGYTF. In DNA form, the CDR3 reads TGTGCCAGCAGTGACGAGGCGACCAGAGCTAACTATGGCTACACCTTC.

This clonotype came up many times. The genes are TRBV7-9 and TRBJ2-1; tentative D call: TRBD2 (5 bases). The V gene lost 7 bases and the J gene lost 0 bases, with 13 bases spanning the gap. The CDR3 covers 15 residues. Germline V gene lookup returns CDR1 SEHNR and CDR2 FQNEAQ (reference sequence). CDR3 sequence (DNA): TGTGCCAGCACCCAGTCGGGGAGCTCCTACAATGAGCAGTTCTTC. Amino acid sequence: CASTQSGSSYNEQFF.

This clonotype has ten or more counts. The chain joins TRBV5-6 to TRBJ2-3; D unclear. The ends were cut back, 4 bases at V and 2 bases at J, with 5 bases in the middle. CDR1 and CDR2 from the germline V gene are SGHDT and YYEEEE. This CDR3 has 12 residues. CDR3 protein: CASSLYTDTQYF. For the CDR3, the DNA is TGTGCCAGCAGCCTTTACACAGATACGCAGTATTTT.

This clonotype was recorded at least ten times. This chain joins TRBV19 and TRBJ2-1; D gene unclear. This CDR3 spans 15 amino acids. Germline CDR1 LNHDA, CDR2 SQIVND (reference sequence). With 4 bases removed from V and 1 base from J, the gap between germline ends came to 11 bases. This CDR3 reads CASSTPGVSYNEQFF. The CDR3 nucleotides are TGTGCCAGTAGTACCCCCGGCGTATCCTACAATGAGCAGTTCTTC.

This clonotype was counted many times. The chain couples TRBV11-2 to TRBJ1-6, with 7 bases that match TRBD1. The trim removed 4 bases at V and 10 bases at J, leaving 1 base unmatched. CDR1 and CDR2 from the germline V gene are SGHAT and FQNNGV. The CDR3 has 12 amino acids. This chain's CDR3 is CASSSGQSPLHF. CDR3 nucleotide sequence: TGTGCCAGCAGCTCGGGACAGTCACCCCTCCACTTT.

This clonotype was recorded once. The chain recombines TRBV18 with TRBJ1-1, with a tentative D call TRBD1 (5 bases). The germline V gene has CDR1 KGHSH and CDR2 LQKENI. This CDR3 is built from 15 residues. Trimming stripped 1 base from V and 3 bases from J, with 12 bases between. The CDR3 nucleotides read TGTGCCAGCTCACCACAGCTAGGGGCGGACACTGAAGCTTTCTTT. Translating gives CASSPQLGADTEAFF.

The J gene is TRBJ1-2, the V gene TRBV11-2; TRBD1 might be the D (5 bases). The CDR3 sequence is 14 residues long. Per germline, CDR1 SGHAT and CDR2 FQNNGV. Deletions cut 10 bases from V and 5 bases from J, with 20 bases between. The CDR3 region is CATADWVGTYGYTF. CDR3 coding DNA: TGTGCCACTGCGGACTGGGTGGGGACTTATGGCTACACCTTC.

As to this clonotype: One end of the junction is discordant with germline, which a read error may explain. This chain links TRBV29-1 with TRBJ2-1, with D possibly being TRBD1 or TRBD2 (5 bases each). The CDR3 runs 10 residues. The germline V gene encodes CDR1 SQVTM and CDR2 ANQGSEA. The CDR3, as DNA: TGCAGCGTAGAAGGGGCCGGGGCGGACTTC. Amino acid sequence: CSVEGAGADF.

This clonotype showed up many times. V usage is TRBV6-5 and J usage is TRBJ2-7, with TRBD2 matching over 14 bases. The V gene's germline CDR1 is MNHEY and CDR2 SVGAGI. The V segment lost 6 bases and the J segment 4 bases; nucleotides outside the gene matches: 5. The CDR3 length is 15 residues. This CDR3 is CASRSTSGRVYEQYF. CDR3 DNA sequence: TGTGCCAGCAGGTCGACTAGCGGGAGGGTTTACGAGCAGTACTTC.

Details on this clonotype: Compared with germline, one end of the junction differs, possibly owing to a read error. This chain links TRBV7-9 with TRBJ2-5; possibly TRBD1 for D (6 bases). The CDR3 runs 15 residues. From germline, CDR1 is SEHNR and CDR2 FQNEAQ (reference sequence). Here the CDR3 reads CASSLETGISETQYF. The CDR3 region has the DNA TGTGCTAGCAGCTTAGAAACAGGGATTTCGGAGACCCAGTACTTC.

In this sample, this clonotype turned up many times. The chain is built from TRBV24-1 and TRBJ2-5; D gene ambiguous. This CDR3 comprises 15 residues. Germline-derived CDR1 and CDR2 are KGHDR and SFDVKD. V lost 4 bases and J lost 1, with 12 bases in between. CDR3 amino acids: CATSEKDRIQETQYF. CDR3 DNA sequence: TGTGCCACCAGTGAAAAGGACCGGATCCAAGAGACCCAGTACTTC.

This clonotype has ten or more counts. The CDR3 DNA reads as TGTGCCAGCAGCTTACCCACAGATACGCAGTATTTT. It specifies CASSLPTDTQYF. The chain carries TRBV7-9 and TRBJ2-3, with unresolved D. The CDR3 extends over 12 amino acids. V lost 2 bases and J 2 bases, leaving 2 bases between the germline ends. CDR1 is SEHNR, CDR2 FQNEAQ, per germline (reference sequence).

The genes are TRBV30 and TRBJ1-1, with 7 nucleotides matching TRBD1. Unmatched junction bases numbered 7, after V lost 5 bases and J lost 4 bases. The V gene's germline CDR1 is GTSNPN and CDR2 SVGIG (reference sequence). The CDR3 loop spans 13 amino acids. CDR3 sequence (DNA): TGTGCCTGGGCACAGGGGCGGACCACTGAAGCTTTCTTT. It yields the protein CAWAQGRTTEAFF.

This clonotype was observed many times. The V and J genes are TRBV7-8 and TRBJ2-3; D is perhaps TRBD2 (8 bases). The CDR3 consists of 19 residues. The V and J ends lost 8 bases and 5 bases respectively, with 32 bases between them. Germline V gene lookup returns CDR1 SGHVS and CDR2 FQNEAQ. CDR3 in DNA: TGTGCCAGCTCCTTTTTAGGGCGGAGCGGGGGTAGGGACAGAGATACGCAGTATTTT. Protein: CASSFLGRSGGRDRDTQYF.

This clonotype was found many times. V and J are TRBV20-1 and TRBJ2-3; D might be TRBD1 or TRBD2, each matching 5 bases. The V end was cut by 0 bases, the J end by 1 base, with 11 bases between. CDR1 and CDR2 from the germline V gene are DFQATT and SNEGSKA (reference sequence). CDR3 length: 15 residues. The CDR3 spells CSARDWGSGTDTQYF. CDR3 DNA: TGCAGTGCTAGAGATTGGGGGTCTGGCACAGATACGCAGTATTTT.

Ten or more counts support this clonotype. The chain links TRBV7-9 to TRBJ2-2; TRBD2 might be the D (5 bases). This CDR3 contains 15 residues. Germline loops: CDR1 SEHNR, CDR2 FQNEAQ (reference sequence). Trimming removed 5 bases at V and 4 bases at J, with 14 bases between. The CDR3 loop reads CASSASMGSTGELFF. The CDR3 coding sequence is TGTGCCAGCAGCGCCTCGATGGGGAGCACCGGGGAGCTGTTTTTT. Full variable domain (rest looked up from reference TRBV7-9 and TRBJ2-2): DTGVSQNPRHKITKRGQNVTFRCDPISEHNRLYWYRQTLGQGPEFLTYFQNEAQLEKSRLLSDRFSAERPKGSFSTLEIQRTEQGDSAMYLCASSASMGSTGELFFGEGSRLTVL.

The chain combines TRBV20-1 with TRBJ1-3; 10 bases line up with TRBD1. The junction had 6 bases not matched to a gene; V was cut back by 5 bases and J by 2 bases. The CDR3 loop spans 15 amino acids. Per the germline V gene, CDR1 is DFQATT and CDR2 is SNEGSKA (reference sequence). The CDR3 reads CSAYDRGRPGNTIYF. The CDR3 bases are TGCAGTGCTTACGACAGGGGGCGCCCTGGAAACACCATATATTTT.

This clonotype appeared many times. This chain links TRBV12-3 or TRBV12-4 with TRBJ2-5, with 14 bases that match TRBD2. V gave up 5 bases and J gave up 4 bases; unmatched junction bases: 3. There are 15 residues in the CDR3. CDR3 DNA: TGTGCCAGCAGTCCGGGACTAGCGGGAGCAGAGACCCAGTACTTC. This sequence encodes CASSPGLAGAETQYF.

This clonotype appeared a few times. The chain couples TRBV6-6 to TRBJ1-4; 7 positions agree with TRBD1. There are 15 residues in the CDR3. J was trimmed by 7 bases and V by 5 bases; bases with no gene match: 10. The germline CDR1 and CDR2 sequences are MNHNY and SVGAGI (reference sequence). The CDR3 loop is CASSHVEGASEKLFF. CDR3 bases: TGTGCCAGCAGTCACGTTGAGGGGGCATCTGAAAAACTGTTTTTT.

This clonotype has a count of ten or more. The chain couples TRBV11-2 to TRBJ1-5, with 7 positions matching TRBD1. V was pared by 5 bases and J by 0 bases, with 4 bases of the junction left unmatched. This CDR3 spans 15 amino acids. Germline CDR1 and CDR2: SGHAT and FQNNGV. In DNA, the CDR3 is TGTGCCAGCAGCCGGGACAGTAATAGCAATCAGCCCCAGCATTTT. It yields the protein CASSRDSNSNQPQHF.